The rows below give T cell receptor beta chains drawn from one sample of a study of T cells in localized non-small cell lung cancer. TCRdb's table, derived via immunoSEQ multiplex PCR, lists solely in-frame clones and lacks some. The table includes just under 80,000 clones, around 81% detected once. The input for sequencing was peripheral blood, taken before any cancer treatment. These receptors came from a female donor of 60 years or more with stage I lung adenocarcinoma. Both conserved end residues are part of each CDR3. The D gene is left open where the match is weak. Some rows have no size entry. The others give once, few or many, or a class for an expanded clone.

J gene: TRBJ2-3; D gene: TRBD2; clone size: .; V gene: TRBV9; CDR3 protein: CASSVTASGGADTQYF; CDR3 DNA: TGTGCCAGCAGCGTAACAGCTAGCGGGGGCGCAGATACGCAGTATTTT
J gene: TRBJ2-7; D gene: TRBD2; clone size: .; V gene: TRBV5-1; CDR3 protein: CASRAVAGGIPPYEQYF; CDR3 DNA: TGCGCCAGCAGGGCGGTAGCGGGAGGGATCCCCCCCTACGAGCAGTACTTC
J gene: TRBJ1-1; D gene: TRBD1; clone size: few; V gene: TRBV7-9; CDR3 protein: CASSLVSGAGGNTEAFF; CDR3 DNA: TGTGCCAGCAGCTTAGTAAGCGGCGCAGGGGGGAACACTGAAGCTTTCTTT
J gene: TRBJ2-7; D gene: .; clone size: many; V gene: TRBV19; CDR3 protein: CASSIGPPGDEQYF; CDR3 DNA: TGTGCCAGTAGTATAGGGCCGCCGGGGGACGAGCAGTACTTC
J gene: TRBJ1-5; D gene: .; clone size: .; V gene: TRBV6-6; CDR3 protein: CASSNPPVDSNQPQHF; CDR3 DNA: TGTGCCAGCAGCAACCCTCCAGTAGATAGCAATCAGCCCCAGCATTTT
J gene: TRBJ1-1; D gene: TRBD1; clone size: .; V gene: TRBV5-8; CDR3 protein: CASSLRTGGTEAFF; CDR3 DNA: TGTGCCAGCAGCTTGAGGACAGGGGGCACTGAAGCTTTCTTT
J gene: TRBJ1-5; D gene: .; clone size: few; V gene: TRBV18; CDR3 protein: CASSPRGGGQPQHF; CDR3 DNA: TGTGCCAGCTCACCTCGGGGAGGAGGTCAGCCCCAGCATTTT
J gene: TRBJ1-1; D gene: .; clone size: few; V gene: TRBV7-2; CDR3 protein: CASSLAPNTEAFF; CDR3 DNA: TGTGCCAGCAGCTTAGCGCCTAACACTGAAGCTTTCTTT
J gene: TRBJ1-2; D gene: .; clone size: .; V gene: TRBV7-2; CDR3 protein: CASSLALQPGGYTF; CDR3 DNA: TGTGCCAGCAGCTTAGCGCTACAGCCCGGTGGCTACACCTTC
J gene: TRBJ2-2; D gene: .; clone size: .; V gene: TRBV19; CDR3 protein: CATTRANTGELFF; CDR3 DNA: TGTGCCACTACTAGAGCGAACACCGGGGAGCTGTTTTTT
J gene: TRBJ1-1; D gene: .; clone size: .; V gene: TRBV5-8; CDR3 protein: CASSLALGGRTEAFF; CDR3 DNA: TGTGCCAGCAGCTTGGCCCTTGGGGGGCGGACTGAAGCTTTCTTT
J gene: TRBJ2-1; D gene: .; clone size: .; V gene: TRBV30; CDR3 protein: CAWRGAGVGQFF; CDR3 DNA: TGTGCCTGGAGGGGGGCGGGGGTCGGGCAGTTCTTC
J gene: TRBJ2-1; D gene: .; clone size: .; V gene: TRBV14; CDR3 protein: CASSPATGSSYNEQFF; CDR3 DNA: TGTGCCAGCAGCCCCGCAACAGGGAGCTCCTACAATGAGCAGTTCTTC
J gene: TRBJ1-6; D gene: TRBD1; clone size: few; V gene: TRBV5-1; CDR3 protein: CASSPQQGAYSPLHF; CDR3 DNA: TGCGCCAGCAGCCCGCAACAGGGGGCGTATTCACCCCTCCACTTT
J gene: TRBJ2-7; D gene: TRBD1; clone size: .; V gene: TRBV29-1; CDR3 protein: CSVGGQGADEQYF; CDR3 DNA: TGCAGCGTGGGAGGACAGGGGGCAGACGAGCAGTACTTC
J gene: TRBJ2-3; D gene: .; clone size: .; V gene: TRBV7-2; CDR3 protein: CASSLGLGSVDTQYF; CDR3 DNA: TGTGCCAGCAGCTTAGGACTAGGTTCTGTAGATACGCAGTATTTT
J gene: TRBJ2-7; D gene: TRBD1; clone size: once; V gene: TRBV19; CDR3 protein: CASEDRGSYEQYF; CDR3 DNA: TGTGCCAGTGAGGACAGGGGATCCTACGAGCAGTACTTC
J gene: TRBJ2-3; D gene: TRBD2; clone size: .; V gene: TRBV5-8; CDR3 protein: CASSRVWRSGTTDTQYF; CDR3 DNA: TGTGCCAGCAGCCGGGTCTGGCGGAGCGGGACTACAGATACGCAGTATTTT
J gene: TRBJ1-5; D gene: TRBD1; clone size: .; V gene: TRBV28; CDR3 protein: CASSSVGQAYSNQPQHF; CDR3 DNA: TGTGCCAGCAGTTCCGTCGGACAGGCCTATAGCAATCAGCCCCAGCATTTT
J gene: TRBJ1-5; D gene: .; clone size: .; V gene: TRBV19; CDR3 protein: CASSIGVGQPQHF; CDR3 DNA: TGTGCCAGTAGTATTGGGGTAGGCCAGCCCCAGCATTTT
J gene: TRBJ2-5; D gene: .; clone size: .; V gene: TRBV4-3; CDR3 protein: CASSQELVMETQYF; CDR3 DNA: TGCGCCAGCAGCCAAGAACTAGTGATGGAGACCCAGTACTTC
J gene: TRBJ1-6; D gene: .; clone size: .; V gene: TRBV10-2; CDR3 protein: CASSDKTGNSPLHF; CDR3 DNA: TGCGCCAGCAGTGATAAGACGGGTAATTCACCCCTCCACTTT
J gene: TRBJ2-7; D gene: TRBD2; clone size: .; V gene: TRBV11-3; CDR3 protein: CASSLGGSSYEQYF; CDR3 DNA: TGTGCCAGCAGCTTGGGCGGGAGCTCCTACGAGCAGTACTTC
J gene: TRBJ2-3; D gene: TRBD2; clone size: .; V gene: TRBV9; CDR3 protein: CASSATPGLAGGVNTQYF; CDR3 DNA: TGTGCCAGCAGCGCCACACCGGGACTAGCGGGGGGGGTAAATACGCAGTATTTT
J gene: TRBJ2-1; D gene: .; clone size: .; V gene: TRBV7-6; CDR3 protein: CASSLLSSAKFF; CDR3 DNA: TGTGCCAGCAGCTTACTGTCTAGCGCAAAGTTCTTC
J gene: TRBJ1-1; D gene: .; clone size: .; V gene: TRBV6-6; CDR3 protein: CASSFGALKNTEAFF; CDR3 DNA: TGTGCCAGCAGTTTCGGGGCCCTTAAGAACACTGAAGCTTTCTTT
J gene: TRBJ2-6; D gene: .; clone size: .; V gene: TRBV5-6; CDR3 protein: CASSFISARANVLTF; CDR3 DNA: TGTGCCAGCAGCTTTATATCCGCGCGGGCCAACGTCCTGACTTTC
J gene: TRBJ2-1; D gene: TRBD2; clone size: .; V gene: TRBV9; CDR3 protein: CASSVEAGGLGNEQFF; CDR3 DNA: TGTGCCAGCAGCGTAGAGGCGGGAGGCTTAGGTAATGAGCAGTTCTTC
J gene: TRBJ1-1; D gene: TRBD1; clone size: .; V gene: TRBV19; CDR3 protein: CASSSPSRTGRAFF; CDR3 DNA: TGTGCCAGTAGTAGTCCCTCTCGGACAGGCAGGGCTTTCTTT
J gene: TRBJ1-2; D gene: .; clone size: few; V gene: TRBV5-1; CDR3 protein: CASSGVMGEDGYTF; CDR3 DNA: TGCGCCAGCAGCGGCGTTATGGGGGAGGATGGCTACACCTTC
J gene: TRBJ1-1; D gene: .; clone size: .; V gene: TRBV14; CDR3 protein: CASSQDYRSTEAFF; CDR3 DNA: TGTGCCAGCAGCCAAGATTATCGGTCAACTGAAGCTTTCTTT
J gene: TRBJ2-1; D gene: TRBD2; clone size: .; V gene: TRBV2; CDR3 protein: CASSPGLAGGVYEQFF; CDR3 DNA: TGTGCCAGCAGTCCCGGACTAGCGGGGGGGGTATATGAGCAGTTCTTC
J gene: TRBJ2-7; D gene: TRBD2; clone size: .; V gene: TRBV7-2; CDR3 protein: CASSLAPLAGVYEQYF; CDR3 DNA: TGTGCCAGCAGCTTAGCGCCCCTAGCGGGAGTCTACGAGCAGTACTTC
J gene: TRBJ1-5; D gene: .; clone size: .; V gene: TRBV18; CDR3 protein: CASSPGDNQPQHF; CDR3 DNA: TGTGCCAGCTCACCCGGAGATAATCAGCCCCAGCATTTT
J gene: TRBJ2-5; D gene: TRBD2; clone size: few; V gene: TRBV10-2; CDR3 protein: CASGGVETQYF; CDR3 DNA: TGCGCCAGCGGGGGGGTGGAGACCCAGTACTTC
J gene: TRBJ2-7; D gene: .; clone size: .; V gene: TRBV28; CDR3 protein: CASSGRYEQYF; CDR3 DNA: TGTGCCAGCAGTGGACGATACGAGCAGTACTTC
J gene: TRBJ2-5; D gene: .; clone size: .; V gene: TRBV7-2; CDR3 protein: CASSLQETQYF; CDR3 DNA: TGTGCCAGCAGCTTACAAGAGACCCAGTACTTC
J gene: TRBJ2-7; D gene: .; clone size: few; V gene: TRBV4-3; CDR3 protein: CASSQDLRQAHRAYEQYF; CDR3 DNA: TGCGCCAGCAGCCAAGATCTGCGACAGGCTCACCGGGCCTACGAGCAGTACTTC
J gene: TRBJ1-5; D gene: .; clone size: once; V gene: TRBV11-2; CDR3 protein: CASSLADNQPQHF; CDR3 DNA: TGTGCCAGCAGCTTAGCGGACAATCAGCCCCAGCATTTT
J gene: TRBJ2-1; D gene: .; clone size: .; V gene: TRBV7-9; CDR3 protein: CASSYDGGSYNEQFF; CDR3 DNA: TGTGCCAGCAGCTATGACGGGGGTTCCTACAATGAGCAGTTCTTC
J gene: TRBJ2-6; D gene: .; clone size: .; V gene: TRBV5-1; CDR3 protein: CASSLDGQSGANVLTF; CDR3 DNA: TGCGCCAGCAGCTTGGATGGACAGTCCGGGGCCAACGTCCTGACTTTC
J gene: TRBJ2-1; D gene: TRBD1; clone size: .; V gene: TRBV7-9; CDR3 protein: CASSRDRGLGEQFF; CDR3 DNA: TGTGCCAGCAGCCGGGACAGGGGGCTGGGTGAGCAGTTCTTC
J gene: TRBJ2-7; D gene: .; clone size: .; V gene: TRBV7-2; CDR3 protein: CASSLAPRAYEQYF; CDR3 DNA: TGTGCCAGCAGCTTGGCGCCTAGGGCCTACGAGCAGTACTTC
J gene: TRBJ2-1; D gene: .; clone size: .; V gene: TRBV30; CDR3 protein: CAWSVLLGAYNEQFF; CDR3 DNA: TGTGCCTGGAGTGTACTCTTAGGGGCCTACAATGAGCAGTTCTTC
J gene: TRBJ1-2; D gene: .; clone size: .; V gene: TRBV6-5; CDR3 protein: CASKVTALAQGGYTF; CDR3 DNA: TGTGCCAGCAAGGTGACGGCACTCGCCCAGGGAGGCTACACCTTC
J gene: TRBJ1-1; D gene: .; clone size: .; V gene: TRBV5-5; CDR3 protein: CASSLVAGNTEAFF; CDR3 DNA: TGTGCCAGCAGCTTAGTGGCGGGTAACACTGAAGCTTTCTTT
J gene: TRBJ1-2; D gene: .; clone size: .; V gene: TRBV19; CDR3 protein: CASSTDLFTNYGYTF; CDR3 DNA: TGTGCCAGTAGTACCGACTTATTTACTAACTATGGCTACACCTTC
J gene: TRBJ1-1; D gene: .; clone size: few; V gene: TRBV9; CDR3 protein: CASSVGPNTEAFF; CDR3 DNA: TGTGCCAGCAGCGTGGGTCCGAACACTGAAGCTTTCTTT
J gene: TRBJ1-1; D gene: TRBD1; clone size: .; V gene: TRBV7-2; CDR3 protein: CASSFDRGGTINTEAFF; CDR3 DNA: TGTGCCAGCAGCTTCGACAGGGGGGGAACGATAAACACTGAAGCTTTCTTT
J gene: TRBJ2-1; D gene: .; clone size: .; V gene: TRBV7-7; CDR3 protein: CASSLGLGEQFF; CDR3 DNA: TGTGCCAGCAGCTTAGGCCTCGGTGAGCAGTTCTTC
J gene: TRBJ2-7; D gene: TRBD2; clone size: .; V gene: TRBV28; CDR3 protein: CASSFLTSGTLRNEQYF; CDR3 DNA: TGTGCCAGCAGTTTCCTGACTAGCGGGACCCTTAGGAACGAGCAGTACTTC
J gene: TRBJ1-4; D gene: .; clone size: .; V gene: TRBV6-6; CDR3 protein: CASSVTGSGNEKLFF; CDR3 DNA: TGTGCCAGCAGCGTAACAGGGTCTGGGAATGAAAAACTGTTTTTT
J gene: TRBJ2-1; D gene: .; clone size: once; V gene: TRBV28; CDR3 protein: CASSLWASMVNEQFF; CDR3 DNA: TGTGCCAGCAGTTTATGGGCTAGCATGGTCAATGAGCAGTTCTTC
J gene: TRBJ1-1; D gene: .; clone size: once; V gene: TRBV6-1; CDR3 protein: CASTTVNTEAFF; CDR3 DNA: TGTGCCAGCACTACGGTGAACACTGAAGCTTTCTTT
J gene: TRBJ2-1; D gene: TRBD2; clone size: .; V gene: TRBV6-5; CDR3 protein: CASSYSSGGYNEQFF; CDR3 DNA: TGTGCCAGCAGTTACTCTAGCGGGGGGTACAATGAGCAGTTCTTC
J gene: TRBJ2-7; D gene: TRBD1; clone size: .; V gene: TRBV6-5; CDR3 protein: CASSYRGTGPPYEQYF; CDR3 DNA: TGTGCCAGCAGTTACCGAGGGACAGGGCCCCCCTACGAGCAGTACTTC
J gene: TRBJ1-1; D gene: .; clone size: .; V gene: TRBV19; CDR3 protein: CASSIVGGADEAFF; CDR3 DNA: TGTGCCAGTAGTATAGTTGGGGGAGCGGATGAAGCTTTCTTT
J gene: TRBJ1-2; D gene: .; clone size: .; V gene: TRBV2; CDR3 protein: CASTDSPRFFNYGYTF; CDR3 DNA: TGTGCCAGCACGGACAGTCCCAGATTTTTTAACTATGGCTACACCTTC
J gene: TRBJ1-1; D gene: .; clone size: .; V gene: TRBV18; CDR3 protein: CASSPSEEDTEAFF; CDR3 DNA: TGTGCCAGCTCACCTTCGGAGGAGGACACTGAAGCTTTCTTT
J gene: TRBJ1-1; D gene: .; clone size: medium-sized; V gene: TRBV6-6; CDR3 protein: CASSPMGPQNTEAFF; CDR3 DNA: TGTGCCAGCAGTCCCATGGGGCCACAGAACACTGAAGCTTTCTTT